Listed here are 7 T cell receptor beta chains from one sample, sequenced in a study of T cells after yellow fever vaccination. TCRdb re-called the 5' RACE reads through MiXCR, storing one row per CDR3 protein. The data show around 120,000 distinct CDR3 sequences, with roughly 15% seen just once and roughly 47% held by the top ten. The specimen comprised CD8+ T cells sorted from PBMCs, sampled 5 days after the yellow fever booster vaccination. These receptor sequences come from a man between 18 and 29 years old who received the YFV17D yellow fever vaccine.

The sample holds many counts of this clonotype. The chain recombines TRBV27 with TRBJ2-3; perhaps TRBD2 as D (5 bases). This CDR3 is built from 15 residues. CDR1 is MNHEY, CDR2 SMNVEV, per germline (reference sequence). Between the trimmed V and J ends, which lost 2 bases and 0 bases, there was a span of 9 bases. CDR3 sequence (DNA): TGTGCCAGCAGTTTAACCGGGATTAGCACAGATACGCAGTATTTT. Encoded protein: CASSLTGISTDTQYF.

This clonotype was recorded a few times. This sequence joins TRBV10-3 and TRBJ2-3, with 9 nucleotides matching TRBD2. CDR3 length equals 16 residues. CDR1 is ENHRY, CDR2 SYGVKD, per germline. V was clipped by 3 bases and J by 2 bases; unmatched bases: 6. The CDR3 nucleotides read TGTGCCATCAGTGAATCTAGCGGGGTCCCCACAGATACGCAGTATTTT. Residues: CAISESSGVPTDTQYF.

This clonotype was observed a handful of times. As DNA, the CDR3 is TGCGCCAGCAGCCAAGTACCCCCCGTCAGGACAGCGAGGGCAGATACGCAGTATTTT. Translation gives CASSQVPPVRTARADTQYF. The J gene is TRBJ2-3, the V gene TRBV4-1; tentative D call: TRBD1 (6 bases). The CDR3 consists of 19 residues. Looked up from germline, CDR1 is MGHRA and CDR2 is YSYEKL. Trimming shortened V by 1 base and J by 4 bases, and 24 bases separated the two germline ends.

The chain links TRBV12-3 or TRBV12-4 to TRBJ2-5; TRBD1 might be the D (5 bases). The CDR3 covers 14 residues. V lost 4 bases and J 3 bases, leaving 12 bases between the germline ends. The CDR3 nucleotides are TGTGCCAGCAGTTGGGCAGGGCCTAAAGAGACCCAGTACTTC. It specifies CASSWAGPKETQYF.

The rearrangement joins TRBV4-1 to TRBJ2-2; no clear D gene. The CDR3 sequence is 12 residues long. The V end lost 6 bases, the J end lost 4 bases, and 6 bases lay between the germline ends. From germline, CDR1 is MGHRA and CDR2 YSYEKL. The CDR3 nucleotides read TGCGCCAGCAGACCGTTCACCGGGGAGCTGTTTTTT. Its protein is CASRPFTGELFF.

This clonotype was counted only a few times. The chain combines TRBV7-9 with TRBJ1-2; maybe TRBD1 (6 bases). The V gene lost 5 bases and the J gene lost 8 bases, with 12 bases spanning the gap. Per the germline V gene, CDR1 is SEHNR and CDR2 is FQNEAQ (reference sequence). This CDR3 region has 12 residues. CDR3 sequence (DNA): TGTGCCAGCAGCGGGGACATTGGAGGCTACACCTTC. Its protein is CASSGDIGGYTF.

This clonotype was observed a few times. CDR3 amino acids: CASTTGVQMEEQYF. The CDR3, as DNA: TGTGCCAGCACCACTGGGGTCCAAATGGAGGAGCAGTACTTC. This chain links TRBV13 with TRBJ2-7, with D hard to call. V was shortened by 7 bases and J by 7 bases, with 20 bases between the two germline ends. There are 14 residues in the CDR3. CDR1 PRHDT and CDR2 FYEKMQ come from the germline V gene (reference sequence).